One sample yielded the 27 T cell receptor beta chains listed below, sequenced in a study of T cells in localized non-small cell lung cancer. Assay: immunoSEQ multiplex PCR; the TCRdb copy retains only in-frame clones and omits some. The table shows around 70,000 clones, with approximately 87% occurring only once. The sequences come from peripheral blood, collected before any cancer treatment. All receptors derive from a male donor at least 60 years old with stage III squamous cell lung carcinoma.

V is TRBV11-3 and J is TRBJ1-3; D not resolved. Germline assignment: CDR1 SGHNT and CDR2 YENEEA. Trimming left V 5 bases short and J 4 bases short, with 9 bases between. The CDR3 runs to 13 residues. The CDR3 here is CASSTNHGNTIYF. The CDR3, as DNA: TGTGCCAGCAGCACAAACCACGGAAACACCATATATTTT.

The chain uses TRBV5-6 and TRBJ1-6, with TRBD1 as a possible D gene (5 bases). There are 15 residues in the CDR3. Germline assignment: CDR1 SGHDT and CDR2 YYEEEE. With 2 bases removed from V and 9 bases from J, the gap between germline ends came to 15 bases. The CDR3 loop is CASSLRETGGSPLHF. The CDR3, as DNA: TGTGCCAGCAGCTTACGGGAAACGGGGGGTTCACCCCTCCACTTT.

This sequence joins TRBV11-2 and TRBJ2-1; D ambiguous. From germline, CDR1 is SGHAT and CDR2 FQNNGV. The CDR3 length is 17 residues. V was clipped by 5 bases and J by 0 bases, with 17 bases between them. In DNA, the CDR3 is TGTGCCAGCAGCCCATTTCGGACCGTTAGCTCCTACAATGAGCAGTTCTTC. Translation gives CASSPFRTVSSYNEQFF. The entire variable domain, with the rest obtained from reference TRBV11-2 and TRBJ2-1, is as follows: EAGVAQSPRYKIIEKRQSVAFWCNPISGHATLYWYQQILGQGPKLLIQFQNNGVVDDSQLPKDRFSAERLKGVDSTLKIQPAKLEDSAVYLCASSPFRTVSSYNEQFFGPGTRLTVL.

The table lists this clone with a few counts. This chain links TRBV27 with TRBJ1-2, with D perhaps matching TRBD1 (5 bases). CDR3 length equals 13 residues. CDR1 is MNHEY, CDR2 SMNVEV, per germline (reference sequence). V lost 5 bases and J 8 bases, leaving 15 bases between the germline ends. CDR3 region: CASSEGFGWGYTF. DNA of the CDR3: TGTGCCAGCAGTGAGGGGTTTGGGTGGGGCTACACCTTC.

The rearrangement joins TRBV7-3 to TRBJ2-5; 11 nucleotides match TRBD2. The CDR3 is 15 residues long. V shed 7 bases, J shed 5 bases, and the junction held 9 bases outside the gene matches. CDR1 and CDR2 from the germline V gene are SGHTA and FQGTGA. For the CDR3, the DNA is TGTGCCAGCAACCTGGGACTAGCGGCCGGTGAGACCCAGTACTTC. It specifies CASNLGLAAGETQYF.

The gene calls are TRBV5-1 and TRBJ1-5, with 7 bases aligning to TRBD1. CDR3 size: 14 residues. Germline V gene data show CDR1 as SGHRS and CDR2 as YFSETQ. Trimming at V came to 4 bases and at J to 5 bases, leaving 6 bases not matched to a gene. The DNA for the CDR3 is TGCGCCAGCAGCCCGACAGGGAAAGATCAGCCCCAGCATTTT. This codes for CASSPTGKDQPQHF.

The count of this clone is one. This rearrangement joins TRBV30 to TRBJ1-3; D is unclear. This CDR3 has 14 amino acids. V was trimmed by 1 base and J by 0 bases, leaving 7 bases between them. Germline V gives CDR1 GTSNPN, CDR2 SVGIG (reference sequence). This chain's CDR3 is CAWSGGSSGNTIYF. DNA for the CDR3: TGTGCCTGGAGTGGAGGGAGCTCTGGAAACACCATATATTTT.

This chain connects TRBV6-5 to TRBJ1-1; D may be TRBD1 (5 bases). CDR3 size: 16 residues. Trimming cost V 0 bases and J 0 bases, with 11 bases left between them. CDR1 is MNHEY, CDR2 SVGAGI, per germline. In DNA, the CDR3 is TGTGCCAGCAGTTACTCGTTGGGACTGCTGAACACTGAAGCTTTCTTT. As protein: CASSYSLGLLNTEAFF.

The CDR3 protein is CASTSGQHGMHNEQFF. CDR3 DNA: TGCGCCAGCACCTCCGGACAACACGGAATGCACAATGAGCAGTTCTTC. J is TRBJ2-1 and V is TRBV5-1; possible D gene TRBD1, 5 bases. Between the trimmed V and J ends, which lost 6 bases and 5 bases, there was a span of 21 bases. The CDR3 loop spans 16 amino acids. In germline, CDR1 is SGHRS, CDR2 YFSETQ.

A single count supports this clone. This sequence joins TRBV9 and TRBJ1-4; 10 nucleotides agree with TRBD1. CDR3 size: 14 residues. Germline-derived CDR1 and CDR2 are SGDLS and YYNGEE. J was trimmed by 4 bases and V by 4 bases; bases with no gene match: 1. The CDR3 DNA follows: TGTGCCAGCAGCAGGGACAGGGGTAATGAAAAACTGTTTTTT. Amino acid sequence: CASSRDRGNEKLFF.

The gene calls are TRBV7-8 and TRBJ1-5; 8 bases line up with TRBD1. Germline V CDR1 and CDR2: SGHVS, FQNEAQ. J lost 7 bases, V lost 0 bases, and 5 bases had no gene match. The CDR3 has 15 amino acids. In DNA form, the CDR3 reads TGTGCCAGCAGCTTAGCCCCCACAGGGGGACAGCCCCAGCATTTT. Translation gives CASSLAPTGGQPQHF. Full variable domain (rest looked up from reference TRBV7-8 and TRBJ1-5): GAGVSQSPRYKVAKRGQDVALRCDPISGHVSLFWYQQALGQGPEFLTYFQNEAQLDKSGLPSDRFFAERPEGSVSTLKIQRTQQEDSAVYLCASSLAPTGGQPQHFGDGTRLSIL.

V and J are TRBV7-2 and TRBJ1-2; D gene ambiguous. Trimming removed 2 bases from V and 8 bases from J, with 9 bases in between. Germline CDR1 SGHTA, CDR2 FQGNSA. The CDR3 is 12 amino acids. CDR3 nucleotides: TGTGCCAGCAGCTTAATCAGTCCGGGCTACACCTTC. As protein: CASSLISPGYTF.

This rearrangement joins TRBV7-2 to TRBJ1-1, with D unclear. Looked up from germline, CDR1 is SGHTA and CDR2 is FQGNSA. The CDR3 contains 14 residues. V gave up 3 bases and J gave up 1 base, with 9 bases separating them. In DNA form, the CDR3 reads TGTGCCAGCAGCTTTGGCAGGTCGAACACTGAAGCTTTCTTT. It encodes CASSFGRSNTEAFF.

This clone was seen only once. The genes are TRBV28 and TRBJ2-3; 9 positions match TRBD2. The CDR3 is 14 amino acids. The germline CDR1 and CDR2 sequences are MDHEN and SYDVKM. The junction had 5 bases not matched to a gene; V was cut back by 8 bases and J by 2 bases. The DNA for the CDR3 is TGTGCCAGCTTTAGCGGGGGATACACAGATACGCAGTATTTT. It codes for CASFSGGYTDTQYF.

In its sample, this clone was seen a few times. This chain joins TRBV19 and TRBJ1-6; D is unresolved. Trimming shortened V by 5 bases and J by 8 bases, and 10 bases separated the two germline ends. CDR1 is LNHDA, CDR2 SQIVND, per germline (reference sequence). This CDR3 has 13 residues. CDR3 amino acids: CASSLDQHSPLHF. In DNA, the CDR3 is TGTGCCAGTAGTTTGGACCAGCATTCACCCCTCCACTTT. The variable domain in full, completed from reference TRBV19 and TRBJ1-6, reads DGGITQSPKYLFRKEGQNVTLSCEQNLNHDAMYWYRQDPGQGLRLIYYSQIVNDFQKGDIAEGYSVSREKKESFPLTVTSAQKNPTAFYLCASSLDQHSPLHFGNGTRLTVT.

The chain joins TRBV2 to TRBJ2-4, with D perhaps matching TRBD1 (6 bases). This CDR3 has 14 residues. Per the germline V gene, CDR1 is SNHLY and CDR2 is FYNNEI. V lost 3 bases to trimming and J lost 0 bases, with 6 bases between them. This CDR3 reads CASSEDRAKNIQYF. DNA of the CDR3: TGTGCCAGCAGTGAGGACAGAGCCAAAAACATTCAGTACTTC.

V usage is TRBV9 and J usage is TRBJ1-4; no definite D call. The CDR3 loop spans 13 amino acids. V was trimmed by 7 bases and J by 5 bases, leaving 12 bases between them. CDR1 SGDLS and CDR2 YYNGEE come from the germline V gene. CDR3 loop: CASGSRPNEKLFF. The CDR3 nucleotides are TGTGCCAGCGGGTCAAGGCCCAATGAAAAACTGTTTTTT.

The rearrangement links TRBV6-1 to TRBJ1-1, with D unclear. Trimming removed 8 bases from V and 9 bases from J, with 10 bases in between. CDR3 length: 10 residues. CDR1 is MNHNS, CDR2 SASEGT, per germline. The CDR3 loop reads CASGIEKAFF. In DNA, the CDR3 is TGTGCCAGCGGAATCGAAAAAGCTTTCTTT.

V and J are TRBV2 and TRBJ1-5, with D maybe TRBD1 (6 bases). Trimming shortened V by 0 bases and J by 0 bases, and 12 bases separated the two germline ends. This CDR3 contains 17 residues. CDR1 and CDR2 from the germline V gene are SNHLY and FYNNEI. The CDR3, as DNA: TGTGCCAGCAGTGAAGCGGGGGCAGGTTATAGCAATCAGCCCCAGCATTTT. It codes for CASSEAGAGYSNQPQHF. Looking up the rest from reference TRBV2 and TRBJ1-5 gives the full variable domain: EPEVTQTPSHQVTQMGQEVILRCVPISNHLYFYWYRQILGQKVEFLVSFYNNEISEKSEIFDDQFSVERPDGSNFTLKIRSTKLEDSAMYFCASSEAGAGYSNQPQHFGDGTRLSIL.

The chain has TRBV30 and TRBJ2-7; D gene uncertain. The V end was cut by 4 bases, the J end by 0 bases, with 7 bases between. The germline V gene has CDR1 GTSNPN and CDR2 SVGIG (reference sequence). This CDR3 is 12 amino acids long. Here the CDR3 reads CAWTRISYEQYF. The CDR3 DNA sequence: TGTGCCTGGACCCGGATCTCCTACGAGCAGTACTTC.

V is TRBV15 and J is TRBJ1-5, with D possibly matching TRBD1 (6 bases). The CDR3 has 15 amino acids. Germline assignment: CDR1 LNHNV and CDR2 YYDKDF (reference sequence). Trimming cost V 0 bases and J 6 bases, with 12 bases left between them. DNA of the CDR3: TGTGCCACCAGCAGAGATCGGGGGGCGGGTCAGCCCCAGCATTTT. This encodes CATSRDRGAGQPQHF.

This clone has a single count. CDR3: CASSLLHTSGDNEQFF. CDR3 bases: TGTGCCAGCAGCCTCCTTCATACAAGCGGCGACAATGAGCAGTTCTTC. The chain links TRBV7-2 to TRBJ2-1, with a tentative D call TRBD2 (5 bases). V was pared by 5 bases and J by 5 bases, with 19 bases between. The CDR3 sequence is 16 residues long. Germline V gene lookup returns CDR1 SGHTA and CDR2 FQGNSA.

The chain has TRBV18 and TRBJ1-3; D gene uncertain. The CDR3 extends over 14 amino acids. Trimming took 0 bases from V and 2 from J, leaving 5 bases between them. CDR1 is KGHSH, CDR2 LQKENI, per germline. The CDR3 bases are TGTGCCAGCTCACCACCTGTACCTGGAAACACCATATATTTT. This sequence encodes CASSPPVPGNTIYF. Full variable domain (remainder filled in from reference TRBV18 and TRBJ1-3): NAGVMQNPRHLVRRRGQEARLRCSPMKGHSHVYWYRQLPEEGLKFMVYLQKENIIDESGMPKERFSAEFPKEGPSILRIQQVVRGDSAAYFCASSPPVPGNTIYFGEGSWLTVV.

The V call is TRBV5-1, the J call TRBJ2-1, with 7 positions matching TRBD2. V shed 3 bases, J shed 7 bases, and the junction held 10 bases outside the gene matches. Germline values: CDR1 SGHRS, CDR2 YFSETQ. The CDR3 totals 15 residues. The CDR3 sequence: CASSWGLAGENEQFF. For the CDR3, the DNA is TGCGCCAGCAGCTGGGGGTTGGCGGGGGAGAATGAGCAGTTCTTC.

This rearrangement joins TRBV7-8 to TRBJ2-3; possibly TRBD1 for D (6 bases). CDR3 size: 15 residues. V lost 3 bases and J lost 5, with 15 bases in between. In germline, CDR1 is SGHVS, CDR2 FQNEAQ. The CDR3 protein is CASSFNGGQLDTQYF. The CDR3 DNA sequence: TGTGCCAGCAGCTTTAATGGTGGACAGCTAGATACGCAGTATTTT.

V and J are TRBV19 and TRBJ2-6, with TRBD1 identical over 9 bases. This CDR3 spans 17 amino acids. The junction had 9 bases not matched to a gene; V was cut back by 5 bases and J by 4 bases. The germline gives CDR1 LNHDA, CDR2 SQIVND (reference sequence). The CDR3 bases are TGTGCCAGTAGTGAACAGGGGGCGAATTCAGGGGCCAACGTCCTGACTTTC. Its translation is CASSEQGANSGANVLTF.

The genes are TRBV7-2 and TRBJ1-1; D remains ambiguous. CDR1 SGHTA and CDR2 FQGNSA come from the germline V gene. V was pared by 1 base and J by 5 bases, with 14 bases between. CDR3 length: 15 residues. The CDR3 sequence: CASSLEPLPGTEAFF. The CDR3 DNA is TGTGCCAGCAGCTTAGAGCCTCTCCCGGGGACTGAAGCTTTCTTT.